The source of this T cell receptor beta chain is a study of tumor-infiltrating lymphocytes in primary liver carcinoma (dated by TCRdb to about 2017). As for the study more broadly: Of the five patients, three men and two women aged 30 to 69 years, four had hepatocellular carcinoma and one had combined HCC and intrahepatic cholangiocarcinoma. The five patients had tumors of stage T1-T3 N0M0, with maximum diameters ranging from roughly 4.2 to 11 cm. Samples yielded roughly 3.5 to 7.13 million productive TCRbeta reads; read depth did not differ significantly between tissue types. To link TCRbeta repertoire diversity with the local molecular phenotype, the roughly 26 tumor region samples were profiled using Agilent mRNA microarrays. Reproducibility between technical replicate repertoires was high, with correlation coefficients above 0.98 and mean shared-clone rates roughly 0.87. TCRbeta repertoire sequencing, expression microarrays and whole-exome sequencing were combined in the study across five regions of each liver tumor, with adjacent normal tissue and blood also included. A total of about 35 specimens from 5 patients, comprising around 25 tumor regions, 5 adjacent noncancerous liver tissues and 5 peripheral blood samples, were covered by TCRbeta repertoire sequencing.

CDR1 SQVTM and CDR2 ANQGSEA were looked up in the germline V gene. CDR3 length: 13 amino acids, cysteine to phenylalanine. Here the CDR3 DNA is all that survives: 39 bases in frame from base 1. Total RNA and DNA were co-extracted from around 18-30 mg of bulk tissue with the AllPrep DNA/RNA mini kit, without cell sorting. Surgical resection was performed in China between late 2015 and March 2016 on about 5 patients with histopathologically diagnosed primary liver carcinoma. Patients had chronic HBV infection and were treatment-naive at sampling. Five spatially separated regions were sampled from each tumor: the superior, inferior, left-lateral and right-lateral poles, plus the tumor centre. More than 75% viable tumor cells were found by histology in every tumor sample. Pieces of fresh tumor and adjacent tissue were cut in half, with one half kept in RNAlater at -80 degrees C and the other half sent for histology.

A constant-region primer and ProtoScript II reverse transcriptase were used to reverse-transcribe TCRbeta-specific cDNA from approximately 500 ng total RNA. The TCRbeta libraries were prepared through three rounds of nested multiplex PCR following a slightly modified ARM-PCR procedure. The first two PCR rounds used multiplex TRBV1-TRBV30 forward primers with a Cbeta reverse primer, each for about 9 cycles. A final 25-cycle PCR with Deep VentR polymerase added sample barcodes and Illumina adapters. Before sequencing, amplicons of 200-500 bp were purified from gel using a QIAquick gel extraction kit. An Illumina HiSeq 2500 was used to sequence the TCRbeta amplicons, generating 250-bp paired-end reads. Per the source publication's procedure: Reads were quality-trimmed with Trimmomatic v0.33, and paired reads were merged with FLASH v1.2.11 to recover full CDR3 sequences. V, D and J germline segments were assigned to the rearranged TCRbeta sequences using MiGEC v1.2.1b. Clonotype statistics and Shannon-Wiener diversity indices were calculated with VDJtools v1.0.0. To cut down on sampling bias, every analysis after diversity analysis relied on just the 250 most abundant clonotypes from each sample. TCRdb reprocessed the public reads (quality trimming at Q25 with fastp, clone calling with MiXCR) and kept in-frame beta chains. Each entry is one CDR3 protein sequence, shown with its most common DNA and genes. The V and J calls and clone size come from TCRdb's table, not from the authors' own analysis. This sample comprises about 130,000 distinct CDR3 sequences, 55% to 75% of them detected only once. The top ten hold 8% to 9% of the sample.

What the study reported, not specific to this receptor: Only about 8-25% of top clones were found in all five regions of a tumor, suggesting spatial heterogeneity of tumor-infiltrating T cells. The study included only five patients, and the authors note findings should be validated in a larger study. Compared with blood, tumors had a significantly larger share of the repertoire taken up by the top 250 clones (p = 0.039). Comparison of CD4+ and CD8+ T cell repertoires was precluded by the use of bulk unsorted samples. Repertoire overlap was found to be higher between tumor regions (mean approximately 35%) than between tumor-adjacent (around 17%) or tumor-blood (around 15%) pairs, consistent with antigen-driven expansion. Only the TCR beta chain was sequenced, so true repertoire diversity is likely underestimated because unpaired alpha chains were not captured.

Notes on this clonotype: The clone's antigen remains unknown. At one of its ends the junction is not consistent with the germline gene, which may arise from a read error.

The sequence is built from TRBV29-1 and TRBJ2-3; tentative D gene TRBD2, with 6 bases matching. Sequencing input: liver tumor tissue from sampling region 3. The intended sense of this specimen's cell subset or site label: tumor region T3, left-lateral pole. This TCR derives from a woman aged 60-75 years with primary liver carcinoma and hepatitis B virus infection. The DNA sequence is as follows: TGCAGCGTCAATAGCGGCAGCATAGATACGCAGTATTTT. This translates into CSVNSGSIDTQYF.